The rows below give T cell receptor beta chains drawn from one sample of a study of cytomegalovirus exposure and HLA in healthy donors. Sequenced by immunoSEQ multiplex PCR; TCRdb stores in-frame clones only, minus some. The sample includes around 250,000 clones, nearly 90% of them seen just once. Input material: PBMCs. The receptors come from a woman between 18 and 30 years old in good health and CMV-seronegative. CDR3s include the opening cysteine and the closing phenylalanine or tryptophan. The D gene is left open where the match is weak. Clone size appears in some rows only: once, few, many, or a class for an expanded clone.

>TRBV18|TRBJ2-1|-|-
CASSPDRYNEQFF
TGTGCCAGCTCACCAGACAGGTACAATGAGCAGTTCTTC
>TRBV6-1|TRBJ1-2|-|-
CASSEYQGYGYTF
TGTGCCAGCAGTGAGTACCAGGGCTATGGCTACACCTTC
>TRBV4-1|TRBJ1-1|TRBD1|-
CASSHLPGQGAPYTEAFF
TGCGCCAGCAGCCATCTTCCTGGGCAGGGGGCACCGTACACTGAAGCTTTCTTT
>TRBV7-2|TRBJ2-5|-|-
CASSLSGKTQYF
TGTGCCAGCAGCTTATCAGGAAAGACCCAGTACTTC
>TRBV7-9|TRBJ2-7|-|few
CASSYGSYEQYF
TGTGCCAGCAGCTACGGTTCCTACGAGCAGTACTTC
>TRBV6-5|TRBJ1-2|TRBD1|-
CASSSPTGAPFYGYTF
TGTGCCAGCAGTTCCCCGACAGGGGCTCCTTTCTATGGCTACACCTTC
>TRBV4-1|TRBJ1-4|-|-
CASSQSGNNEKLFF
TGCGCCAGCAGCCAATCGGGGAATAATGAAAAACTGTTTTTT
>TRBV28|TRBJ2-7|TRBD1|-
CASRTGTAFYEQYF
TGTGCCAGCAGGACCGGGACAGCCTTCTACGAGCAGTACTTC
>TRBV7-2|TRBJ1-4|-|once
CASSVGWGRPNEKLFF
TGTGCCAGCAGTGTCGGGTGGGGGCGCCCTAATGAAAAACTGTTTTTT
>TRBV4-1|TRBJ1-5|TRBD1|-
CASSQAGQGLPQHF
TGCGCCAGCAGCCAAGCCGGACAGGGTTTGCCCCAGCATTTT